Listed below are T cell receptor beta chains from one sample, sequenced in a study of cytomegalovirus exposure and HLA in healthy donors. Sequencing was performed with immunoSEQ multiplex PCR; in TCRdb, only in-frame clones are kept and a portion is missing. The sample has approximately 110,000 clones; about 59% are singletons. Material for sequencing was PBMCs. The source of these receptors is a man aged 25 to 40 in good health and CMV-seropositive. CDR3s include the opening cysteine and the closing phenylalanine or tryptophan. The order of the fields is CDR3 length, V gene, D gene, clone size, J gene, CDR3 DNA, CDR3 protein. The D gene is left open where the match is weak. Some rows have no size entry. The others give once, few or many, or a class for an expanded clone.

len: 17; v_gene: TRBV27; d_gene: TRBD1; abundance: .; j_gene: TRBJ1-1; CDR3nt: TGTGCCAGCAGTTTATCGACCCGGGACAGGCTGAACACTGAAGCTTTCTTT; CDR3aa: CASSLSTRDRLNTEAFF
len: 12; v_gene: TRBV29-1; d_gene: .; abundance: .; j_gene: TRBJ2-7; CDR3nt: TGCAGCGTTGACAGGGGAACGGACGAGCAGTACTTC; CDR3aa: CSVDRGTDEQYF
len: 15; v_gene: TRBV6-5; d_gene: .; abundance: .; j_gene: TRBJ1-1; CDR3nt: TGTGCCAGCAGTCCCACCACAGGAGAAAACACTGAAGCTTTCTTT; CDR3aa: CASSPTTGENTEAFF
len: 16; v_gene: TRBV5-1; d_gene: .; abundance: .; j_gene: TRBJ1-6; CDR3nt: TGCGCCAGCAGCTTGGATACGAGCTCCTATAATTCACCCCTCCACTTT; CDR3aa: CASSLDTSSYNSPLHF
len: 13; v_gene: TRBV6-1; d_gene: .; abundance: .; j_gene: TRBJ1-4; CDR3nt: TGTGCCAGCAGTGAAGTCAGGGTCGAAAAACTGTTTTTT; CDR3aa: CASSEVRVEKLFF
len: 13; v_gene: TRBV6-5; d_gene: .; abundance: .; j_gene: TRBJ1-4; CDR3nt: TGTGCCAGCAGTTACGGCCTTAATGAAAAACTGTTTTTT; CDR3aa: CASSYGLNEKLFF
len: 11; v_gene: TRBV10-3; d_gene: .; abundance: few; j_gene: TRBJ2-7; CDR3nt: TGTGCCATCAGTGAAGGGGCCGAGCAGTACTTC; CDR3aa: CAISEGAEQYF
len: 14; v_gene: TRBV27; d_gene: .; abundance: .; j_gene: TRBJ1-1; CDR3nt: TGTGCCAGCAGTTTAAACGGGGGGGACACTGAAGCTTTCTTT; CDR3aa: CASSLNGGDTEAFF
len: 14; v_gene: TRBV7-9; d_gene: TRBD1; abundance: .; j_gene: TRBJ1-1; CDR3nt: TGTGCCAGCAGCCGACAGGGGTATTCCACTGAAGCTTTCTTT; CDR3aa: CASSRQGYSTEAFF
len: 11; v_gene: TRBV19; d_gene: .; abundance: .; j_gene: TRBJ1-1; CDR3nt: TGTGCCAGAACAGGGAACACTGAAGCTTTCTTT; CDR3aa: CARTGNTEAFF
len: 13; v_gene: TRBV30; d_gene: .; abundance: .; j_gene: TRBJ1-5; CDR3nt: TGTGCCTGGGGCGACAGGTTAAATCAGCCCCAGCATTTT; CDR3aa: CAWGDRLNQPQHF
len: 15; v_gene: TRBV9; d_gene: .; abundance: few; j_gene: TRBJ2-7; CDR3nt: TGTGCCAGCAGCCAAGATCAGGGGCAGTCCTACGAGCAGTACTTC; CDR3aa: CASSQDQGQSYEQYF
len: 12; v_gene: TRBV29-1; d_gene: .; abundance: .; j_gene: TRBJ2-3; CDR3nt: TGCAGCGTTGAAGAAGTCGGGGATACGCAGTATTTT; CDR3aa: CSVEEVGDTQYF
len: 16; v_gene: TRBV5-1; d_gene: TRBD2; abundance: .; j_gene: TRBJ2-1; CDR3nt: TGCGCCAGCAGACCCTCGACAGCGGGGGCCGCGGGTGAGCAGTTCTTC; CDR3aa: CASRPSTAGAAGEQFF
len: 14; v_gene: TRBV10-3; d_gene: .; abundance: .; j_gene: TRBJ1-1; CDR3nt: TGTGCCATCAGTCCCCGCCAGGAAAACACTGAAGCTTTCTTT; CDR3aa: CAISPRQENTEAFF
len: 15; v_gene: TRBV9; d_gene: TRBD2; abundance: .; j_gene: TRBJ2-1; CDR3nt: TGTGCCAGCAGCGTAGCGGGGGGGCCCTACAATGAGCAGTTCTTC; CDR3aa: CASSVAGGPYNEQFF
len: 14; v_gene: TRBV27; d_gene: .; abundance: .; j_gene: TRBJ2-2; CDR3nt: TGTGCCAGCAGTTTAGATCGGGGGACCGGGGAGCTGTTTTTT; CDR3aa: CASSLDRGTGELFF
len: 15; v_gene: TRBV5-1; d_gene: TRBD2; abundance: .; j_gene: TRBJ2-4; CDR3nt: TGCGCCAGCAACCCGGGGGGACTAGCCAAAAACATTCAGTACTTC; CDR3aa: CASNPGGLAKNIQYF
len: 17; v_gene: TRBV4-1; d_gene: TRBD2; abundance: .; j_gene: TRBJ2-7; CDR3nt: TGCGCCAGCAGCCAAGAAGGACTAGCGGCGACCTTCTACGAGCAGTACTTC; CDR3aa: CASSQEGLAATFYEQYF
len: 12; v_gene: TRBV7-9; d_gene: .; abundance: .; j_gene: TRBJ1-2; CDR3nt: TGTGCCAGCAGCCCGTGGGGGAGGGCCGGCACCTTC; CDR3aa: CASSPWGRAGTF
len: 14; v_gene: TRBV6-5; d_gene: .; abundance: .; j_gene: TRBJ1-1; CDR3nt: TGTGCCAGCAGTTTTTTGACAGGGAACACTGAAGCTTTCTTT; CDR3aa: CASSFLTGNTEAFF
len: 14; v_gene: TRBV2; d_gene: .; abundance: .; j_gene: TRBJ2-3; CDR3nt: TGTGCCAGCAGTGAAGTACGGGGATCAGATACGCAGTATTTT; CDR3aa: CASSEVRGSDTQYF